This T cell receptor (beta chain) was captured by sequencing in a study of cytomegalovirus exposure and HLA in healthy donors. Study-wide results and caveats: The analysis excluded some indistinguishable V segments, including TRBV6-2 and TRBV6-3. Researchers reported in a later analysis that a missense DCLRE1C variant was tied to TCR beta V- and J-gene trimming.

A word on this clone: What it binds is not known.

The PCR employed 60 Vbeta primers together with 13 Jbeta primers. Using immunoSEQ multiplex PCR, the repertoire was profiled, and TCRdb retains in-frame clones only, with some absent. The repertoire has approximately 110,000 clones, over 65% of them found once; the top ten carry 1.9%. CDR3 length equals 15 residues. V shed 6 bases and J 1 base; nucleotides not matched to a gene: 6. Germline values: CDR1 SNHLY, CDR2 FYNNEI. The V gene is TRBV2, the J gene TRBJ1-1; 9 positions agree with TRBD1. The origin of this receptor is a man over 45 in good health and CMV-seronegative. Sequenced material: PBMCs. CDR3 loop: CASRGQGLPNTEAFF. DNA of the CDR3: TGTGCCAGCAGAGGACAGGGGCTTCCGAACACTGAAGCTTTCTTT. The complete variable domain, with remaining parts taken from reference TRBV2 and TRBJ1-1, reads EPEVTQTPSHQVTQMGQEVILRCVPISNHLYFYWYRQILGQKVEFLVSFYNNEISEKSEIFDDQFSVERPDGSNFTLKIRSTKLEDSAMYFCASRGQGLPNTEAFFGQGTRLTVV.